The present entry profiles one T cell receptor beta chain with its context. The antigen remains unidentified. V lost 5 bases and J lost 0, with 14 bases in between. The CDR3 is made up of 15 amino acids. These data originate in a study of post-analysis software for immune sequencing data. Built from TCR beta cDNA, the libraries had unique molecular identifiers in them. The source material, roughly 0.9 to 11 million T cells, gave rise to roughly 500,000 cDNA molecules. TCRdb used MiXCR to reprocess the PCR reads, holding one entry per CDR3 protein. This sample yields 550,000 to 700,000 distinct CDR3 sequences, of which 44% are seen a single time; about 1.5% belongs to the top ten. Study-level points and caveats: About five TRBV segments appeared more often in patients than in controls, and TRBV5-6, TRBV5-1 and TRBV20-1 were among these. F measure showed strong co-clustering of same-batch samples.

The V call is TRBV12-3 or TRBV12-4, the J call TRBJ2-7; D may be TRBD1 (6 bases). The clonotype originates from a girl between 10 and 17 years old with multiple sclerosis. The sequenced material came from blood. The CDR3: CASSVRQASSYEQYF. Written as DNA, the CDR3 is TGTGCCAGCAGTGTTCGACAGGCGAGCTCCTACGAGCAGTACTTC.